Listed here is a single T cell receptor beta chain. Its specificity is not known. TCRdb independently ran MiXCR on the reads; one entry per CDR3 protein. Among about 830,000 distinct CDR3 sequences listed, about 31% were seen once. Trimming shortened V by 7 bases and J by 5 bases, and 15 bases separated the two germline ends. CDR3 length equals 14 residues. Germline loops: CDR1 MNHEY, CDR2 SVGAGI. This entry belongs to a study of T cell repertoires in cytomegalovirus infection. Study as a whole: CMV epitopes in the study were HLA-C-restricted (recently identified) and HLA-B-restricted (well studied). Study results and caveats: There were carriers of CMV plus the relevant HLA, and cumulative public TCR beta family frequency identified them.

The chain has TRBV6-5 and TRBJ2-1, with D perhaps TRBD1 (6 bases). This sequence was found in a human donor in good health (CMV status not recorded). Some clones in this sample may be carry-over from other donors' samples. The material was cultured CD8+ T cells from PBMCs, obtained from culture after CMV antigen stimulation. CDR3 DNA: TGTGCCAGCACTTATGGGGGCGGTAACAATGAGCAGTTCTTC. Translation: CASTYGGGNNEQFF.